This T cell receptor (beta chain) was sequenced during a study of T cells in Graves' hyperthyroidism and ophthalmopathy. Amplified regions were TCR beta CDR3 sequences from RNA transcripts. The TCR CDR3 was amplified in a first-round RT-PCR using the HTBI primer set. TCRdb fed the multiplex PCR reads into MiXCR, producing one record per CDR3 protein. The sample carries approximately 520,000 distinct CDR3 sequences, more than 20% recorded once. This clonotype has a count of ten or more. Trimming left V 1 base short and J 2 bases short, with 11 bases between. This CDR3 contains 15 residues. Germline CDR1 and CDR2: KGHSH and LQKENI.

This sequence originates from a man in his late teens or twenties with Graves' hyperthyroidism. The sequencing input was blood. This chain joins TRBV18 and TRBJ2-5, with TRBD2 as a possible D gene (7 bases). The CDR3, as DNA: TGTGCCAGCTCACCACGGGCGGGGGCACAAGAGACCCAGTACTTC. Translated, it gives CASSPRAGAQETQYF.